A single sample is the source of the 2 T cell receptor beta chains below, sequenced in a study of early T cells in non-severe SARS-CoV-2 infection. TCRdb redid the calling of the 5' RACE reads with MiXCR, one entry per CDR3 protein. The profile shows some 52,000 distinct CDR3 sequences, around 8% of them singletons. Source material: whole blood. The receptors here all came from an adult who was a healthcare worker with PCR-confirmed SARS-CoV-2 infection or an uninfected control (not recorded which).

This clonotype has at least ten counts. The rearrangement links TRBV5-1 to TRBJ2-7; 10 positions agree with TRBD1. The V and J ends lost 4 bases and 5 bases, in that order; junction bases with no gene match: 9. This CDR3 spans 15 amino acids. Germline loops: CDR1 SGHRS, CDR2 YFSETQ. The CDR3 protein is CASSLPRTGGDEQYF. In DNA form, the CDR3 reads TGCGCCAGCAGCCTTCCCAGGACAGGGGGAGACGAGCAGTACTTC.

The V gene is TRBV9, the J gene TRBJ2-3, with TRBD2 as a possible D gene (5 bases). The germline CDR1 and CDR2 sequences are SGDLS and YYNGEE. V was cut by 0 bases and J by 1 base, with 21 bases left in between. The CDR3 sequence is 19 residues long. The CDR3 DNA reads TGTGCCAGCAGCGTAGAAACCTCCATGAGGGCCGGGGGCACAGATACGCAGTATTTT. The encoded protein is CASSVETSMRAGGTDTQYF.